Each of the 15 T cell receptor beta chains below was sequenced from the same sample in a study of CD8+ T cells in alopecia areata. Extracted RNA was reverse transcribed, and the resulting cDNA served as sequencing template. Profiling relied on immunoSEQ multiplex PCR, and the TCRdb table lists in-frame clones only, not all of them. Altogether approximately 34,000 clones are present, roughly 50% being singletons, with the ten largest covering under 40%. The sample consisted of NKG2D-high CD8+ T cells sorted from blood. The receptors shown here come from a human donor with alopecia areata.

This clone is labeled as medium-sized (0.01 to 0.1%). Other DNA sequences in this specimen translate into the identical CDR3. This chain uses TRBV28 with TRBJ1-1; tentative D call: TRBD1 (5 bases). The germline gives CDR1 MDHEN, CDR2 SYDVKM. The ends were cut back, 5 bases at V and 1 base at J, with 11 bases in the middle. The CDR3 is made up of 14 amino acids. The CDR3 reads CASSLNQGNTEAFF. CDR3 nucleotides: TGTGCCAGCAGTCTTAACCAGGGGAACACTGAAGCTTTCTTT.

Only one count was recorded for this clone. Given a far larger clone just one base away, this is likely a sequencing read error. This chain links TRBV4-3 with TRBJ2-7; 8 bases agree with TRBD2. The CDR3 runs 19 residues. Trimming at V came to 1 base and at J to 0 bases, leaving 14 bases not matched to a gene. The germline gives CDR1 LGHNA, CDR2 YSLEER. The CDR3 sequence is CASSQGGFDGGGPSYEQYF. The CDR3, as DNA: TGCGCCAGCAGCCAAGGGGGGTTCGACGGGGGGGGGCCCTCCTACGAGCAGTACTTC.

The J gene is TRBJ2-7, the V gene TRBV2; D not resolved. V gave up 8 bases and J gave up 0 bases, with 8 bases separating them. The CDR3 is made up of 12 amino acids. CDR1 and CDR2 (germline): SNHLY, FYNNEI. This CDR3 reads CASVGGSYEQYF. DNA of the CDR3: TGTGCCAGCGTGGGTGGCTCCTACGAGCAGTACTTC.

This chain uses TRBV5-1 with TRBJ2-2, with TRBD1 matching 7 bases. Per the germline V gene, CDR1 is SGHRS and CDR2 is YFSETQ. V trimming: 4 bases; J trimming: 1 base; junction bases outside the gene matches: 4. This CDR3 contains 15 residues. CDR3 DNA sequence: TGCGCCAGCAGCCCGTGGGACAGGAACACCGGGGAGCTGTTTTTT. It translates to CASSPWDRNTGELFF. The full variable domain, its missing parts supplied by reference TRBV5-1 and TRBJ2-2, is KAGVTQTPRYLIKTRGQQVTLSCSPISGHRSVSWYQQTPGQGLQFLFEYFSETQRNKGNFPGRFSGRQFSNSRSEMNVSTLELGDSALYLCASSPWDRNTGELFFGEGSRLTVL.

This clone was found once. The rearrangement joins TRBV7-2 to TRBJ2-7; unclear D gene. The ends were cut back, 2 bases at V and 9 bases at J, with 17 bases in the middle. This CDR3 spans 14 amino acids. CDR1 and CDR2 (germline): SGHTA, FQGNSA. CDR3 DNA: TGTGCCAGCAGCTTAAATTGGAACCCCCTCGCGCAGTACTTC. Translated: CASSLNWNPLAQYF.

V is TRBV4-1 and J is TRBJ1-2; D is undetermined. Trimming took 4 bases from V and 4 from J, leaving 10 bases between them. CDR3 length: 13 amino acids. Germline CDR1 is MGHRA and CDR2 is YSYEKL. The CDR3 bases are TGCGCCAGCAGCCCAGACGAATCCTATGGCTACACCTTC. Translated, it gives CASSPDESYGYTF.

The chain employs TRBV7-9 and TRBJ2-7; D remains unclear. Trimming took 5 bases from V and 1 from J, leaving 9 bases between them. The germline V gene encodes CDR1 SEHNR and CDR2 FQNEAQ (reference sequence). This CDR3 is 13 amino acids long. The CDR3: CASSRVMSYEQYF. CDR3 nucleotide sequence: TGTGCCAGCAGCCGGGTTATGTCCTACGAGCAGTACTTC.

This clone was picked up a small number of times. This chain connects TRBV2 to TRBJ1-2; 8 nucleotides line up with TRBD1. The V gene end was trimmed by 5 bases and the J gene end by 6 bases; junction bases not matched to a gene: 8. The CDR3 has 14 amino acids. Germline V gene data show CDR1 as SNHLY and CDR2 as FYNNEI. CDR3 DNA sequence: TGTGCCAGCAGTCACCCGGGACAGGAGGATGGCTACACCTTC. It is translated as CASSHPGQEDGYTF. Full variable domain (rest looked up from reference TRBV2 and TRBJ1-2): EPEVTQTPSHQVTQMGQEVILRCVPISNHLYFYWYRQILGQKVEFLVSFYNNEISEKSEIFDDQFSVERPDGSNFTLKIRSTKLEDSAMYFCASSHPGQEDGYTFGSGTRLTVV.

In its sample, this clone was seen a few times. The chain couples TRBV6-6 to TRBJ2-7, with D perhaps TRBD2 (7 bases). This CDR3 has 16 residues. Trimming shortened V by 2 bases and J by 2 bases, and 16 bases separated the two germline ends. CDR1 is MNHNY, CDR2 SVGAGI, per germline (reference sequence). DNA for the CDR3: TGTGCCAGCAGTTACCTTAAGAGGGGGAGGGCCTACGAGCAGTACTTC. This translates into CASSYLKRGRAYEQYF.

The J gene is TRBJ2-1, the V gene TRBV4-3, with D uncertain. This CDR3 has 16 amino acids. Trimming pared 5 bases from V and 0 bases from J, leaving 14 bases between. The V gene's germline CDR1 is LGHNA and CDR2 YSLEER. The DNA of the CDR3 is TGCGCCAGCAGCGGAGCGCCGTTCAGCTCCTACAATGAGCAGTTCTTC. Translating it yields CASSGAPFSSYNEQFF.

Only a few counts were recorded for this clone. J is TRBJ2-1 and V is TRBV14, with 9 bases that match TRBD2. Germline V gene lookup returns CDR1 SGHDN and CDR2 FVKESK. J gave up 5 bases and V 4 bases, and 12 bases lay outside the gene matches. This CDR3 comprises 17 residues. For the CDR3, the DNA is TGTGCCAGCAGCCCAACCGGAGGACTAGCGCACCACAATGAGCAGTTCTTC. The encoded protein is CASSPTGGLAHHNEQFF.

The chain combines TRBV4-1 with TRBJ2-3, with 10 bases fitting TRBD2. After removal of 1 base from V and 0 bases from J, the junction contained 4 bases not matched to a gene. There are 17 residues in the CDR3. Germline V CDR1 and CDR2: MGHRA, YSYEKL. CDR3 region: CASSQGGSGGSTDTQYF. CDR3 DNA: TGCGCCAGCAGCCAAGGGGGTAGCGGGGGGAGCACAGATACGCAGTATTTT.

The chain employs TRBV7-9 and TRBJ2-1, with D perhaps TRBD2 (5 bases). CDR1 is SEHNR and CDR2 is FQNEAQ in the germline V gene (reference sequence). The CDR3 loop spans 15 amino acids. Trimming shortened V by 4 bases and J by 6 bases, and 16 bases separated the two germline ends. The CDR3 coding sequence is TGTGCCAGCAGCTCATCCCGGGTAGCGCCCAATGAGCAGTTCTTC. It encodes CASSSSRVAPNEQFF.

The gene calls are TRBV6-6 and TRBJ2-1, with D unclear. CDR1 and CDR2 (germline): MNHNY, SVGAGI (reference sequence). There are 13 residues in the CDR3. The ends were cut back, 2 bases at V and 12 bases at J, with 14 bases in the middle. The chain's CDR3 is CASSYTPRMGQFF. CDR3 DNA sequence: TGTGCCAGCAGTTACACCCCCCGCATGGGGCAGTTCTTC.

This chain uses TRBV30 with TRBJ2-7; TRBD1 aligns across 8 bases. The CDR3 length is 14 residues. The junction had 6 bases not matched to a gene; V was cut back by 0 bases and J by 5 bases. Germline assignment: CDR1 GTSNPN and CDR2 SVGIG (reference sequence). In DNA, the CDR3 is TGTGCCTGGAGTGTAGGACAGGGAATCCACGAGCAGTACTTC. This sequence encodes CAWSVGQGIHEQYF.